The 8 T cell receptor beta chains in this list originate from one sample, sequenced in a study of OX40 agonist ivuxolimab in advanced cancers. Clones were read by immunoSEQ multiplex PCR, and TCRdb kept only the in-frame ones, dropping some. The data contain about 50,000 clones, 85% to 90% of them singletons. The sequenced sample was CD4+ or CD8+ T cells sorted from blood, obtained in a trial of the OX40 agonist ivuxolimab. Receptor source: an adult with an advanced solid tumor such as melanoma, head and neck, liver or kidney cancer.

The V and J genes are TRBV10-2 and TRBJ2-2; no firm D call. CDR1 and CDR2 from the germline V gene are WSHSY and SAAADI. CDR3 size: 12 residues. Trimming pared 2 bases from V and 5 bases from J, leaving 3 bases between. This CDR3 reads CASSERTGELFF. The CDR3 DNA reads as TGCGCCAGCAGTGAGAGGACCGGGGAGCTGTTTTTT.

In nucleotides, the CDR3 is TGTGCCAGCAGCAGGGGACTAGCGAGCATTAGCACAGATACGCAGTATTTT. It codes for CASSRGLASISTDTQYF. The chain carries TRBV7-2 and TRBJ2-3; 10 bases map to TRBD2. Per the germline V gene, CDR1 is SGHTA and CDR2 is FQGNSA. This CDR3 spans 17 amino acids. Germline trimming cut 5 bases from V and 0 bases from J; bases unmatched to any gene: 8.

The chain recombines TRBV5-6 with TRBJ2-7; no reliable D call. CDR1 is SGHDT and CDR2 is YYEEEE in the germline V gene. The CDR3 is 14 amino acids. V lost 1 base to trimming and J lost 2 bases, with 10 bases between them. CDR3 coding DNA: TGTGCCAGCAGCTTGCCTGGGAATCCCTACGAGCAGTACTTC. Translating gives CASSLPGNPYEQYF.

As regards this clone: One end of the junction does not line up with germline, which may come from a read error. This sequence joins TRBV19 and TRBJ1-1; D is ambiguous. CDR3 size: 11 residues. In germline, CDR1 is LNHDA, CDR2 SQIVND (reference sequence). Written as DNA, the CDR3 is TGTGCCAGTAGTATAGATCAGAGACCTTATTTT. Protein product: CASSIDQRPYF.

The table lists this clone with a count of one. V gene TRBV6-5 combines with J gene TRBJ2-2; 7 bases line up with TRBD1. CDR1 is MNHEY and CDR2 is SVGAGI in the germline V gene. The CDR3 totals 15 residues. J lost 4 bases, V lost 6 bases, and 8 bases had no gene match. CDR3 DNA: TGTGCCAGCAGACCCCCGACAGGGCTCACCGGGGAGCTGTTTTTT. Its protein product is CASRPPTGLTGELFF.

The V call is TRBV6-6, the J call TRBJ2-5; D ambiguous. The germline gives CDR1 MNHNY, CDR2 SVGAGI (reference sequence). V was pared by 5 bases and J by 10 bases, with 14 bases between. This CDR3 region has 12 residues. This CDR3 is CASSKTLNGQYF. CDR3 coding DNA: TGTGCCAGCAGTAAAACCCTGAACGGCCAGTACTTC.

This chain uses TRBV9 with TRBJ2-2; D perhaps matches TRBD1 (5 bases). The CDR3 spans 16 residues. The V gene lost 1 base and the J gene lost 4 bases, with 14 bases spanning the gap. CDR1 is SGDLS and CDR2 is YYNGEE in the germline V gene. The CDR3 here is CASSVQPGSTTGELFF. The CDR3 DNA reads TGTGCCAGCAGCGTACAACCAGGGTCCACCACCGGGGAGCTGTTTTTT.

The CDR3 sequence: CASSLDWGGYEQYF. In nucleotides, the CDR3 is TGTGCCAGCAGCTTAGACTGGGGGGGCTACGAGCAGTACTTC. The chain joins TRBV11-2 to TRBJ2-7; 7 positions agree with TRBD2. The trim removed 0 bases at V and 3 bases at J, leaving 2 bases unmatched. This CDR3 comprises 14 residues. The germline gives CDR1 SGHAT, CDR2 FQNNGV.